Listed below are T cell receptor beta chains from one sample, sequenced in a study of blood T cell repertoires in COVID-19. Measured with immunoSEQ multiplex PCR; TCRdb has only the in-frame clones, and not every one. Among over 250,000 clones listed, about nine tenths were seen once. Sequenced material: PBMCs or T cells enriched from blood (not recorded which). Receptors were obtained from a woman aged 50 to 65 who had recovered from COVID-19. The conserved cysteine and the conserved F or W are not part of the CDR3 here. Clone size is shown for a subset of rows, as once, few, many or a class of expanded clone.

V gene,J gene,clone size,CDR3 protein
TRBV5-5,TRBJ1-2,few,ASSLVVTGSVDGYT
TRBV5-1,TRBJ1-2,-,ASSLDSYGYT
TRBV10-3,TRBJ1-3,-,AISVGDSGNTIY
TRBV28,TRBJ2-1,-,ASRERETNEQF
TRBV3-1/TRBV3-2,TRBJ2-1,-,ASKAANNEQF
TRBV7-2,TRBJ2-7,-,ASSPRQGGEQY
TRBV6-1,TRBJ1-1,-,ASSDRDTEAF
TRBV5-6,TRBJ1-6,-,ASSFQVNSPLH
TRBV4-2,TRBJ2-1,-,ASSQPSGRSSYNEQF
TRBV4-1,TRBJ1-2,-,ASSQGQNYGYT
TRBV12-3/TRBV12-4,TRBJ1-5,-,ASSDRVNQPQH
TRBV3-1/TRBV3-2,TRBJ2-3,-,ASSPGGSHTDTQY
TRBV30,TRBJ1-1,-,AWSEITEAF
TRBV5-1,TRBJ2-2,-,ASTSGSMDTGELF
TRBV28,TRBJ1-6,-,ASREETGGYSPLH
TRBV15,TRBJ2-5,-,ATSTPGTGQETQY
TRBV6-4,TRBJ2-1,-,ASSDGFVASGRDEQF
TRBV2,TRBJ2-1,-,ASSEVGQGGNEQF
TRBV28,TRBJ2-1,-,ATGSGGSYNEQF
TRBV19,TRBJ1-5,few,ASTGLNNQPQH
TRBV6-5,TRBJ1-5,-,ASRPDRENQPQH
TRBV30,TRBJ1-4,few,AWSRGRTANEKLF
TRBV5-1,TRBJ1-2,-,ASSLLQGQTDSNYGYT
TRBV5-6,TRBJ2-7,-,ASSLVGDSYEQY
TRBV28,TRBJ1-1,-,ASSSPGRENEAF
TRBV11-2,TRBJ2-1,-,ASSLDLAVAGPYNEQF
TRBV3-1/TRBV3-2,TRBJ1-6,-,ASSRRDRGWSPLH
TRBV3-1/TRBV3-2,TRBJ1-1,once,ASSLIRGKNTEAF
TRBV30,TRBJ2-2,-,AWRTGRNLNTGELF
TRBV4-3,TRBJ1-2,few,ASSHVRGQGIVGYGYT
TRBV27,TRBJ1-1,-,ASSLGSARGRTEAF
TRBV28,TRBJ2-7,few,ASSTGTSATYEQY
TRBV7-9,TRBJ2-7,-,ASSSRRQDRSYEQY
TRBV5-6,TRBJ2-2,-,ASSLLGQGTGELF